Sequencing of this T cell receptor beta chain was carried out in a study of T cells after yellow fever vaccination. The 5'RACE template-switching step produced TCR cDNA and added a universal primer site and UMIs. TCRdb reprocessed the 5' RACE reads via MiXCR and lists one record per CDR3 protein. The sample consists of some 300,000 distinct CDR3 sequences, approximately 10% of them appearing once. V was pared by 2 bases and J by 9 bases, with 4 bases between. This CDR3 spans 11 amino acids. From germline, CDR1 is SNHLY and CDR2 FYNNEI. The chain combines TRBV2 with TRBJ2-2; D call uncertain. The sample consisted of CD4+ T cells sorted from PBMCs, taken 5 days after the yellow fever booster vaccination. This clonotype was sampled from a man younger than 30 who received the YFV17D yellow fever vaccine. CDR3 bases: TGTGCCAGCAGTGAATCCAGGGAGCTGTTTTTT. It specifies CASSESRELFF.